This is a list of T cell receptor beta chains from one sample in a study of cytomegalovirus exposure and HLA in healthy donors. Profiling relied on immunoSEQ multiplex PCR, and the TCRdb table lists in-frame clones only, not all of them. Of approximately 210,000 clones listed, roughly three quarters are singletons. The sequenced sample consisted of PBMCs. The receptors derive from a woman aged 50 to 60 in good health and CMV-seronegative. Each CDR3 is given without its conserved first and last residue.

v_call: TRBV28; j_call: TRBJ2-1; cdr3_aa: ASSHPGQGSDEQF
v_call: TRBV7-8; j_call: TRBJ2-7; cdr3_aa: ASGYGLRYEQY
v_call: TRBV27; j_call: TRBJ1-1; cdr3_aa: ASSLGHRNTEAF
v_call: TRBV6-1; j_call: TRBJ2-6; cdr3_aa: ASSVGTGGLTGANVLT
v_call: TRBV19; j_call: TRBJ2-7; cdr3_aa: ASSASQTGPAWQY
v_call: TRBV7-9; j_call: TRBJ2-7; cdr3_aa: ASSSHGGGDPKRH
v_call: TRBV18; j_call: TRBJ1-1; cdr3_aa: ASSYRDRQGTEAF
v_call: TRBV7-8; j_call: TRBJ1-4; cdr3_aa: ASSRNPGQLNEKLF
v_call: TRBV5-4; j_call: TRBJ1-1; cdr3_aa: ASSSGQRNTEAF
v_call: TRBV5-6; j_call: TRBJ2-7; cdr3_aa: ASSFGLAGGSEQY
v_call: TRBV9; j_call: TRBJ2-7; cdr3_aa: ASSVGSGITYEQY
v_call: TRBV5-5; j_call: TRBJ1-2; cdr3_aa: ASSLVGGNYGYT